The rows below give T cell receptor beta chains drawn from one sample of a study of T cell responses to AZD1222 COVID-19 vaccine. Method: immunoSEQ multiplex PCR; TCRdb's copy keeps in-frame clones and lacks some. Of around 80,000 clones in the sample, approximately 85% are singletons; the top ten hold less than 11%. The specimen was peripheral blood, collected 28 days after the second AZD1222 dose. Receptors were obtained from an adult who received the AZD1222 COVID-19 vaccine. The CDR3 runs from the conserved cysteine through the conserved F or W. A D gene is named only where the DNA matches it firmly. Some rows have no size entry. The others give once, few or many, or a class for an expanded clone.

size: .
V: TRBV19
D: .
J: TRBJ1-2
CDR3: CASNPLRDTSNYGYTF
DNA: TGTGCCAGTAATCCTCTCCGGGACACCTCTAACTATGGCTACACCTTC

size: .
V: TRBV19
D: TRBD2
J: TRBJ2-3
CDR3: CASSIGLAGADTQYF
DNA: TGTGCCAGTAGTATTGGACTAGCGGGCGCAGATACGCAGTATTTT

size: .
V: TRBV15
D: .
J: TRBJ2-7
CDR3: CATSSARNSYEQYF
DNA: TGTGCCACCAGCAGCGCGCGAAACTCCTACGAGCAGTACTTC

size: .
V: TRBV18
D: .
J: TRBJ2-3
CDR3: CASSPSRMRGTDTQYF
DNA: TGTGCCAGCTCACCAAGTAGGATGCGCGGCACAGATACGCAGTATTTT

size: .
V: TRBV6-2/TRBV6-3
D: .
J: TRBJ1-1
CDR3: CASSWTKNTEAFF
DNA: TGTGCCAGCAGTTGGACTAAGAACACTGAAGCTTTCTTT

size: few
V: TRBV5-1
D: TRBD2
J: TRBJ2-2
CDR3: CASSPMGGWNTGELFF
DNA: TGCGCCAGCAGCCCGATGGGGGGGTGGAACACCGGGGAGCTGTTTTTT

size: .
V: TRBV15
D: .
J: TRBJ2-3
CDR3: CATSRDSYGEGWDTQYF
DNA: TGTGCCACCAGCAGAGATTCTTATGGGGAAGGTTGGGATACGCAGTATTTT

size: .
V: TRBV6-1
D: .
J: TRBJ1-3
CDR3: CASSESGNTIYF
DNA: TGTGCCAGCAGTGAATCCGGAAACACCATATATTTT

size: .
V: TRBV27
D: .
J: TRBJ2-1
CDR3: CASSPYLGAYEQFF
DNA: TGTGCCAGCAGTCCATACCTAGGAGCCTATGAGCAGTTCTTC

size: .
V: TRBV27
D: .
J: TRBJ2-3
CDR3: CASSFRTVNIDTQYF
DNA: TGTGCCAGCAGTTTCAGGACTGTCAACATAGATACGCAGTATTTT

size: few
V: TRBV7-2
D: TRBD1
J: TRBJ1-3
CDR3: CASSQDRAGNTIYF
DNA: TGTGCCAGCAGCCAGGACAGGGCGGGAAACACCATATATTTT

size: .
V: TRBV9
D: .
J: TRBJ1-1
CDR3: CASSVELNTEAFF
DNA: TGTGCCAGCAGCGTAGAACTGAACACTGAAGCTTTCTTT

size: .
V: TRBV6-5
D: .
J: TRBJ1-3
CDR3: CASSYVAGGNTIYF
DNA: TGTGCCAGCAGTTACGTCGCAGGGGGAAACACCATATATTTT

size: .
V: TRBV6-1
D: .
J: TRBJ1-1
CDR3: CASSESRRPGRKNTEAFF
DNA: TGTGCCAGCAGTGAATCGCGCCGTCCAGGACGGAAGAACACTGAAGCTTTCTTT

size: .
V: TRBV5-4
D: .
J: TRBJ2-3
CDR3: CASSFGTDTQYF
DNA: TGTGCCAGCAGCTTTGGAACAGATACGCAGTATTTT

size: .
V: TRBV7-9
D: TRBD2
J: TRBJ2-3
CDR3: CASSLRGSGEDTQYF
DNA: TGTGCCAGCAGCCTCAGAGGTAGCGGGGAAGATACGCAGTATTTT

size: few
V: TRBV2
D: .
J: TRBJ1-2
CDR3: CASSEADRSIGYTF
DNA: TGTGCCAGCAGTGAAGCTGACAGGTCTATAGGCTACACCTTC

size: .
V: TRBV28
D: TRBD2
J: TRBJ2-7
CDR3: CASSVTSGGAYEQYF
DNA: TGTGCCAGCAGTGTGACTAGCGGGGGAGCCTACGAGCAGTACTTC

size: .
V: TRBV7-9
D: .
J: TRBJ2-7
CDR3: CASSSPANEQYF
DNA: TGTGCCAGCAGCTCCCCCGCGAACGAGCAGTACTTC

size: .
V: TRBV28
D: .
J: TRBJ1-4
CDR3: CAALGPGDEKLFF
DNA: TGTGCCGCCCTCGGCCCGGGGGATGAAAAACTGTTTTTT

size: .
V: TRBV7-2
D: .
J: TRBJ1-2
CDR3: CASSLVPPSVVHGYTF
DNA: TGTGCCAGCAGCTTAGTACCACCCTCGGTGGTTCATGGCTACACCTTC

size: .
V: TRBV6-5
D: .
J: TRBJ2-1
CDR3: CASSPTQGYEQFF
DNA: TGTGCCAGCAGTCCCACACAGGGATATGAGCAGTTCTTC

size: few
V: TRBV9
D: TRBD2
J: TRBJ2-5
CDR3: CASSPGLAGWQETQYF
DNA: TGTGCCAGCAGCCCAGGACTAGCGGGGTGGCAAGAGACCCAGTACTTC

size: .
V: TRBV7-2
D: TRBD2
J: TRBJ2-7
CDR3: CASSFTTSGVSYEQYF
DNA: TGTGCCAGCAGCTTCACGACTAGCGGGGTTTCCTACGAGCAGTACTTC

size: .
V: TRBV25-1
D: .
J: TRBJ1-6
CDR3: CASSEYEKDNSPLHF
DNA: TGTGCCAGCAGTGAATACGAAAAAGATAATTCACCCCTCCACTTT

size: many
V: TRBV28
D: TRBD2
J: TRBJ2-1
CDR3: CASSPLKGSGGPRNEQFF
DNA: TGTGCCAGCAGTCCGCTAAAGGGTAGCGGGGGGCCCCGTAATGAGCAGTTCTTC

size: .
V: TRBV7-2
D: TRBD2
J: TRBJ2-1
CDR3: CASSTGLGSNEQFF
DNA: TGTGCCAGCAGCACCGGACTAGGAAGCAATGAGCAGTTCTTC

size: .
V: TRBV7-6
D: .
J: TRBJ1-5
CDR3: CASSPSPAGLGNQPQHF
DNA: TGTGCCAGCAGCCCCTCCCCGGCAGGGTTGGGGAATCAGCCCCAGCATTTT

size: .
V: TRBV29-1
D: .
J: TRBJ2-1
CDR3: CSVAVAFRSYNEQFF
DNA: TGCAGCGTTGCCGTCGCGTTCCGCTCCTACAATGAGCAGTTCTTC

size: few
V: TRBV5-6
D: .
J: TRBJ1-1
CDR3: CASSRGGEDGQAFF
DNA: TGTGCCAGCAGCCGTGGAGGGGAGGACGGACAAGCTTTCTTT

size: .
V: TRBV3-1/TRBV3-2
D: .
J: TRBJ1-4
CDR3: CASHSGSEKLFF
DNA: TGTGCCAGCCATTCGGGGTCTGAAAAACTGTTTTTT

size: .
V: TRBV19
D: .
J: TRBJ2-4
CDR3: CASSRQGTGKNIQYF
DNA: TGTGCCAGTAGTAGGCAGGGCACGGGCAAAAACATTCAGTACTTC